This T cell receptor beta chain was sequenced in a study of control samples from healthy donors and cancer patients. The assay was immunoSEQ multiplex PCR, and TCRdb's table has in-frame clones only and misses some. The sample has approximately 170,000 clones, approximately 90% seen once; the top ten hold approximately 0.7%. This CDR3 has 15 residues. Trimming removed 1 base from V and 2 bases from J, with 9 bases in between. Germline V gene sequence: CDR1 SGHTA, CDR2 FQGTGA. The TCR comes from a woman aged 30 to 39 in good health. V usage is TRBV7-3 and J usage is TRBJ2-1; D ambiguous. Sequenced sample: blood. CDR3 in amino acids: CASSLIANPYNEQFF. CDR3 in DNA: TGTGCCAGCAGCTTAATTGCGAATCCCTACAATGAGCAGTTCTTC. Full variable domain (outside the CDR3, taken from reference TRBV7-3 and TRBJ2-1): GAGVSQTPSNKVTEKGKYVELRCDPISGHTALYWYRQSLGQGPEFLIYFQGTGAADDSGLPNDRFFAVRPEGSVSTLKIQRTERGDSAVYLCASSLIANPYNEQFFGPGTRLTVL.